This T cell receptor (beta chain) was observed in a study of beta chain features in type 1 diabetes. General study results and limits: A moderate, significant TCRB CDR3 shortening appeared in type 1 diabetes across four CD4+ subsets.

Concerning this clone: Its antigen is undetermined.

The sequenced template was cDNA made from the entire isolated RNA. Produced via immunoSEQ multiplex PCR; TCRdb's table is partial and in-frame only. The table shows some 240,000 clones, with roughly 17% occurring only once. The sequence came from a man between 25 and 39 years old with type 1 diabetes. Specimen: naive CD4+ T cells from blood.

Here the CDR3 DNA reads TGCGCCAGCAGGCCAGGGAGCAGGGAGACCCAGTACTTC. It is translated as CASRPGSRETQYF. The gene calls are TRBV5-1 and TRBJ2-5; D possibly matches TRBD1 or TRBD2 (5 bases each). With 5 bases removed from V and 5 bases from J, the gap between germline ends came to 13 bases. This CDR3 contains 13 residues. Germline V gene sequence: CDR1 SGHRS, CDR2 YFSETQ.